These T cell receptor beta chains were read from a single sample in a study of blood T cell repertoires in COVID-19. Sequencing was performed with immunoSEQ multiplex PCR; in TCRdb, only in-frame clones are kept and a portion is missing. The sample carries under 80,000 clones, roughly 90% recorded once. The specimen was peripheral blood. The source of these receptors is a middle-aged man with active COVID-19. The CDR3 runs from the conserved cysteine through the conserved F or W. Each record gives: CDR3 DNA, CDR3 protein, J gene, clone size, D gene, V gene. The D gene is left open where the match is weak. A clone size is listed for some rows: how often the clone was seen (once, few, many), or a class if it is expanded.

TGTGCCAGTAGTACCCCAGGGGCGATGGCATTATCATATGAGCAGTTCTTC | CASSTPGAMALSYEQFF | TRBJ2-1 | . | . | TRBV19
TGTGCCAGCAGTCAAGACCAGGCTGAAGCTTTCTTT | CASSQDQAEAFF | TRBJ1-1 | . | . | TRBV25-1
TGTGCCAGTAGTATAGATCTTGGCGCTAGCGGGAGAAATGAGCAGTTCTTC | CASSIDLGASGRNEQFF | TRBJ2-1 | . | TRBD2 | TRBV19
TGTGCCAGCTCACCCTTACGAGCGGGAGGTTACAATGAGCAGTTCTTC | CASSPLRAGGYNEQFF | TRBJ2-1 | . | TRBD2 | TRBV18
TGCAGTGCTAGAGCCACTTATGGCTACACCTTC | CSARATYGYTF | TRBJ1-2 | . | . | TRBV20-1
TGTGCCAGCAGCCTTTTCGGGGGGTACAATGAGCAGTTCTTC | CASSLFGGYNEQFF | TRBJ2-1 | . | TRBD2 | TRBV27
TGTGCCAGCAGCCTCTCAGGGGCCGGGGGCTACACCTTC | CASSLSGAGGYTF | TRBJ1-2 | . | . | TRBV3-1/TRBV3-2
TGTGCCAGCAGCGAGGGGGACGCCTATGGCTACACCTTC | CASSEGDAYGYTF | TRBJ1-2 | once | . | TRBV9
TGTGCCAGCAGTTCCTCGGGACTAGCGGACACCTACGAGCAGTACTTC | CASSSSGLADTYEQYF | TRBJ2-7 | . | TRBD2 | TRBV27
TGTGCCAGTAGCAAAGGACAGTACTGGACCGGGGAGCTGTTTTTT | CASSKGQYWTGELFF | TRBJ2-2 | . | . | TRBV19
TGTGCCAGCAGCGTAGTTAGCGGGGCTCAAGAGACCCAGTACTTC | CASSVVSGAQETQYF | TRBJ2-5 | few | TRBD2 | TRBV9
TGTGCCATCAGTGCCTCCGGGACTAGCGCCGAGCAGTACTTC | CAISASGTSAEQYF | TRBJ2-7 | . | TRBD2 | TRBV10-3
TGTGCCAGCAGTTCCTTGAATCAGCCCCAGCATTTT | CASSSLNQPQHF | TRBJ1-5 | . | . | TRBV28
TGTGCCAGCTCCGGGACAGGGAACACCGGGGAGCTGTTTTTT | CASSGTGNTGELFF | TRBJ2-2 | . | TRBD1 | TRBV18
TGTGCCAGCACCTCGGGGGGGTCAGGGAATGAACCCCAGCATTTT | CASTSGGSGNEPQHF | TRBJ1-5 | . | . | TRBV28
TGTGCCAGCAGCTTACGACAGGGACCTTCTGGAAACACCATATATTTT | CASSLRQGPSGNTIYF | TRBJ1-3 | . | TRBD1 | TRBV11-2
TGTGCCAGTAGTATAGATGGGCATTATTCACCCCTCCACTTT | CASSIDGHYSPLHF | TRBJ1-6 | . | . | TRBV19
TGCGCCAGCAGCTTGGGAGGGTGGGGAAAGAACACTGAAGCTTTCTTT | CASSLGGWGKNTEAFF | TRBJ1-1 | . | . | TRBV5-1
TGTGCCAGCAGCTTAGATGGGGGACTAGCGGGAGTTACGCAGTATTTT | CASSLDGGLAGVTQYF | TRBJ2-3 | . | TRBD2 | TRBV7-2
TGTGCCAGCAGCTTAGACAACCAAGAGACCCAGTACTTC | CASSLDNQETQYF | TRBJ2-5 | . | . | TRBV5-6
TGCAGCGTCCCTACTCTGCGGGGCTCCACCACAGATACGCAGTATTTT | CSVPTLRGSTTDTQYF | TRBJ2-3 | . | . | TRBV29-1
TGTGCCAGCAGTTACAGGACAGGGAGGGAGCAGTACTTC | CASSYRTGREQYF | TRBJ2-7 | . | TRBD1 | TRBV6-5
TGTGCCAGTAGTATTACAGGGCAAGAGACCCAGTACTTC | CASSITGQETQYF | TRBJ2-5 | . | . | TRBV19
TGTGCCAGTATTCGGGCGGGTAGAACTGCCGGGGAGCTGTTTTTT | CASIRAGRTAGELFF | TRBJ2-2 | . | . | TRBV19
TGTGCCAGCACCATGGAACGGACAGCCACCGGGGAGCTGTTTTTT | CASTMERTATGELFF | TRBJ2-2 | . | . | TRBV6-5
TGTGCCAGTAGTCTGACAGGTTCCCTCTCCTACGAGCAGTACTTC | CASSLTGSLSYEQYF | TRBJ2-7 | . | . | TRBV19
TGTGCCAGTAGTATGCGGCGAGCCGCTAGCAATCAGCCCCAGCATTTT | CASSMRRAASNQPQHF | TRBJ1-5 | . | . | TRBV19
TGTGCCAGCAGCCAAGATAATAGGGGGAACACTGAAGCTTTCTTT | CASSQDNRGNTEAFF | TRBJ1-1 | once | . | TRBV3-1/TRBV3-2
TGTGCCAGCAGCTCCTACAGACTAGCGGACTACGAGCAGTACTTC | CASSSYRLADYEQYF | TRBJ2-7 | once | TRBD2 | TRBV5-5
TGTGCCAGCAGCTTACAGGGGGCGCTGAATGAGCAGTTCTTC | CASSLQGALNEQFF | TRBJ2-1 | . | TRBD1 | TRBV7-3
TGTGCCAGCAGCCCCACGGACAGGGCGGTGCAGTACTTC | CASSPTDRAVQYF | TRBJ2-7 | . | TRBD1 | TRBV7-3
TGTGCCAGCAGCCAAGGTCCCCGGAGAGGGGGATACAATGAGCAGTTCTTC | CASSQGPRRGGYNEQFF | TRBJ2-1 | . | . | TRBV14
TGTGCCAGCAGCGCCCGGACTAGCGACTCCAATGAGCAGTTCTTC | CASSARTSDSNEQFF | TRBJ2-1 | . | TRBD2 | TRBV9
TGCAGCGTCCCCGGTGGAGCGGAGGGCACCGGGGAGCTGTTTTTT | CSVPGGAEGTGELFF | TRBJ2-2 | . | . | TRBV29-1
TGTGCCAGCAGCACCCCGGGACAGGGGGCAAACACCATATATTTT | CASSTPGQGANTIYF | TRBJ1-3 | . | TRBD1 | TRBV11-3
TGTGCCAGCAGCTTACCGGGGACAGGGGCTACTGAAGCTTTCTTT | CASSLPGTGATEAFF | TRBJ1-1 | . | TRBD1 | TRBV5-4
TGTGCCAGCACCCAACAGGTGAACACTGAAGCTTTCTTT | CASTQQVNTEAFF | TRBJ1-1 | . | . | TRBV12-3/TRBV12-4
TGCGCCAGCACTAGGATCCCCTACAATGAGCAGTTCTTC | CASTRIPYNEQFF | TRBJ2-1 | . | . | TRBV5-1
TGTGCCAGCAGCAGAACAGGGGATGGTGAAAAACTGTTTTTT | CASSRTGDGEKLFF | TRBJ1-4 | . | TRBD1 | TRBV5-6
TGTGCCAGCAGCCACCCTTCGTTCGGGCAAGAGACCCAGTACTTC | CASSHPSFGQETQYF | TRBJ2-5 | . | . | TRBV7-8
TGTGCCAGCAGCCCTACGACAGGAGGAGAGACCCAGTACTTC | CASSPTTGGETQYF | TRBJ2-5 | . | . | TRBV5-4
TGTGCCAGCAGCGACAGGGGAGAGACCCAGTACTTC | CASSDRGETQYF | TRBJ2-5 | . | TRBD1 | TRBV5-4
TGTGCCAGCAGCCACAACCGGGACACAGCCCTCCACTTT | CASSHNRDTALHF | TRBJ1-6 | . | . | TRBV3-1/TRBV3-2
TGTGCCAGCAGCTTAGGACTGGGAGGGAACACTGAAGCTTTCTTT | CASSLGLGGNTEAFF | TRBJ1-1 | . | . | TRBV7-6
TGTGCCACCAGCAGAGGGACAGCCCCAACTCTCCAAGAGACCCAGTACTTC | CATSRGTAPTLQETQYF | TRBJ2-5 | . | . | TRBV15
TGTGCCAGCAGCGGGGACAGGGGGCCGCAGTACTTC | CASSGDRGPQYF | TRBJ2-7 | . | TRBD1 | TRBV7-2
TGTGCCAGCAGCGGGTCTAGAAACTACGAGCAGTACTTC | CASSGSRNYEQYF | TRBJ2-7 | . | . | TRBV12-3/TRBV12-4
TGTGCCAGCAGCTTCACCGGACTAGCGGGGAATGAGCAGTTCTTC | CASSFTGLAGNEQFF | TRBJ2-1 | . | TRBD2 | TRBV7-6
TGCGCCAGCAGCTTGGCACTAGCGGGAGGGATCCAAGAGACCCAGTACTTC | CASSLALAGGIQETQYF | TRBJ2-5 | . | TRBD2 | TRBV5-1
TGCAGCGTTGACCCACAGGGGGCGGACACCTATGGCTACACCTTC | CSVDPQGADTYGYTF | TRBJ1-2 | . | TRBD1 | TRBV29-1
TGTGCCAGCAGCCCAGGACTAGCTTACAATGAGCAGTTCTTC | CASSPGLAYNEQFF | TRBJ2-1 | . | TRBD2 | TRBV7-3
TGTGCCAGCATGGGGGACAGGGCCTTCACTGAAGCTTTCTTT | CASMGDRAFTEAFF | TRBJ1-1 | . | TRBD1 | TRBV2
TGTGCCAGCAGCGCCGCAGGGGGGCCCTACGAGCAGTACTTC | CASSAAGGPYEQYF | TRBJ2-7 | . | . | TRBV9
TGTGCCAGTGGAATCAATTACGGGAGCTCCTACGAGCAGTACTTC | CASGINYGSSYEQYF | TRBJ2-7 | . | . | TRBV5-5